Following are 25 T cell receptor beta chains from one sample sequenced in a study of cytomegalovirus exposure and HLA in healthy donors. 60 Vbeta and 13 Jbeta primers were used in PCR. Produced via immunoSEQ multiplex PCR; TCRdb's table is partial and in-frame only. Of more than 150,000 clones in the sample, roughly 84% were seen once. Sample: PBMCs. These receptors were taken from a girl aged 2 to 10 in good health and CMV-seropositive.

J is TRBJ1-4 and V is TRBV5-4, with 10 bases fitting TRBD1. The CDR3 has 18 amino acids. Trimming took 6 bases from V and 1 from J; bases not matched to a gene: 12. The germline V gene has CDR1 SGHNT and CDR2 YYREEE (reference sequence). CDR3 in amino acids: CASIPIPGQGITNEKLFF. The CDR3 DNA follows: TGTGCCAGCATCCCTATTCCGGGACAGGGGATAACTAATGAAAAACTGTTTTTT.

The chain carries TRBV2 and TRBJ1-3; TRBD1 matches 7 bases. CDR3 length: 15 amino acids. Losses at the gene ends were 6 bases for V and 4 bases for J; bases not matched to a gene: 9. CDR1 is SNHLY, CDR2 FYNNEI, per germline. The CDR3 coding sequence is TGTGCCAGCAGCCAGGGACAGTCGAGGGGAAACACCATATATTTT. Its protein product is CASSQGQSRGNTIYF.

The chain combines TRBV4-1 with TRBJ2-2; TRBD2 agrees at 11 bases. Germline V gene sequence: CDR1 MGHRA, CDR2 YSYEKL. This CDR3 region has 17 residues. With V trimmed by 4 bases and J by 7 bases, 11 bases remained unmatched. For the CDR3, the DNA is TGCGCCAGCAGCCTGGGACTAGCGGTACGACGAGGCGGGGAGCTGTTTTTT. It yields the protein CASSLGLAVRRGGELFF.

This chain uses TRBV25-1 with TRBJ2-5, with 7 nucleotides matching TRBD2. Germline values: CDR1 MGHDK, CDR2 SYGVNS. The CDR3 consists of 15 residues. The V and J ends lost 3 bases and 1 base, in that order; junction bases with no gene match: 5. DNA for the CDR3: TGTGCCAGCAGTGACTCCGGGAGGATCCAAGAGACCCAGTACTTC. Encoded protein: CASSDSGRIQETQYF.

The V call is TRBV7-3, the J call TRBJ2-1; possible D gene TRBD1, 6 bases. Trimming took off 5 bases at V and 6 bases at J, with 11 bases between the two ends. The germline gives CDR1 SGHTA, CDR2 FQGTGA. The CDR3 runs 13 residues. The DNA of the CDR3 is TGTGCCAGCAGCGCAACAGGGTCCAATGAGCAGTTCTTC. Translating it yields CASSATGSNEQFF. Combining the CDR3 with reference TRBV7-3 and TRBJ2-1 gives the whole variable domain GAGVSQTPSNKVTEKGKYVELRCDPISGHTALYWYRQSLGQGPEFLIYFQGTGAADDSGLPNDRFFAVRPEGSVSTLKIQRTERGDSAVYLCASSATGSNEQFFGPGTRLTVL.

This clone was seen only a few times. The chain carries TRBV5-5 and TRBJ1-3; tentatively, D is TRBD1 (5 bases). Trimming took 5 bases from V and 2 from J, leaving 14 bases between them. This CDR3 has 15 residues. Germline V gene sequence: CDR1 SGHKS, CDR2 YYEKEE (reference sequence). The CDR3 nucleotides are TGTGCCAGCAGGATCGGCAGGGATACTGGAAACACCATATATTTT. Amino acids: CASRIGRDTGNTIYF.

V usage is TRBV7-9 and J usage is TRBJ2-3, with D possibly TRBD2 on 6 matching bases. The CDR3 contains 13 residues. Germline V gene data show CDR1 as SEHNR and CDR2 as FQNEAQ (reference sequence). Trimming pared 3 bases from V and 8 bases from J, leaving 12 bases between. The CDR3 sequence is CASSLGGSGTQYF. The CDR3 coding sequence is TGTGCCAGCAGCTTGGGGGGTTCTGGTACGCAGTATTTT.

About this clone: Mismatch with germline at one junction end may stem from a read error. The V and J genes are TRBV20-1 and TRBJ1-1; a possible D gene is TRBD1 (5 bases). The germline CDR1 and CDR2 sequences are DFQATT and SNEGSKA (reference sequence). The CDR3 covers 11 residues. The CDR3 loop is CSATGSTEVFF. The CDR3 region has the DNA TGCAGTGCTACAGGGTCCACTGAAGTTTTCTTT.

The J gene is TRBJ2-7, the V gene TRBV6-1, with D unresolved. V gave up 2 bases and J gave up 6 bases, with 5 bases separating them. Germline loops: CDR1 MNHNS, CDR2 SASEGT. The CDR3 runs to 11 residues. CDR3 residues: CASSETREQYF. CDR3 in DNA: TGTGCCAGCAGTGAAACGCGCGAGCAGTACTTC.

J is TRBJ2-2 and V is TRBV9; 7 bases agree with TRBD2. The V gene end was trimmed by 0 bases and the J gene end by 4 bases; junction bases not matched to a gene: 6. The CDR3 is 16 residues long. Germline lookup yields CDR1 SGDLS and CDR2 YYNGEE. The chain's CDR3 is CASSVGAAGSTGELFF. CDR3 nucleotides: TGTGCCAGCAGCGTAGGGGCAGCGGGAAGCACCGGGGAGCTGTTTTTT.

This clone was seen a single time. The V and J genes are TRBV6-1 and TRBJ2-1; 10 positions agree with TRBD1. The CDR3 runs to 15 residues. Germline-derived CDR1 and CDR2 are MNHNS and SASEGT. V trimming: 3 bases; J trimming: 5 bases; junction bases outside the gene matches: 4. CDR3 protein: CASSETGGADNEQFF. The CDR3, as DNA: TGTGCCAGCAGTGAGACAGGGGGCGCCGACAATGAGCAGTTCTTC.

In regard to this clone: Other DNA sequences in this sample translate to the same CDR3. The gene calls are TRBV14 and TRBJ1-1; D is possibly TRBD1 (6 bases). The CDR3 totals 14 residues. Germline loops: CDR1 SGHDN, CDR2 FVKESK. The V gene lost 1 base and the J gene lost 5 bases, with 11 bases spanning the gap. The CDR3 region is CASSQVRGNTEAFF. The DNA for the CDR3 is TGTGCCAGCAGCCAAGTCAGGGGAAATACTGAAGCTTTCTTT.

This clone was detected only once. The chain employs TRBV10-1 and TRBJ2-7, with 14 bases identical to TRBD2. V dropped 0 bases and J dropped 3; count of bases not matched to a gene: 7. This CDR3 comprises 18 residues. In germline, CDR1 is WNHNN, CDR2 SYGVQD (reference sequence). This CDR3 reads CASSESTSGGAPGYEQYF. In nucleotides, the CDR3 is TGCGCCAGCAGTGAGTCGACTAGCGGGGGGGCCCCGGGCTACGAGCAGTACTTC.

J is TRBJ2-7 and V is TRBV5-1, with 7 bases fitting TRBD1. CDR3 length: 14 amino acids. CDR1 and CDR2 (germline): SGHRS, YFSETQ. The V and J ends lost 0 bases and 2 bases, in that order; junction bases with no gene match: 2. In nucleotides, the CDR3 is TGCGCCAGCAGCTTGGCCGGGACAGCCTACGAGCAGTACTTC. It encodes CASSLAGTAYEQYF. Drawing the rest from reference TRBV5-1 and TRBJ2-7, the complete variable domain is KAGVTQTPRYLIKTRGQQVTLSCSPISGHRSVSWYQQTPGQGLQFLFEYFSETQRNKGNFPGRFSGRQFSNSRSEMNVSTLELGDSALYLCASSLAGTAYEQYFGPGTRLTVT.

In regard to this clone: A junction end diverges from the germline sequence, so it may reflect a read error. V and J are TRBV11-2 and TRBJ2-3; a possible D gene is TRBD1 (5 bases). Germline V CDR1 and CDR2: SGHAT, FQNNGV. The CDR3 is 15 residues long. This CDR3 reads CASSLESRGTDTQYF. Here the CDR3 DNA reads TGTGCCAGCAGTTTAGAGAGCAGGGGCACAGATACGCAGTATTTT.

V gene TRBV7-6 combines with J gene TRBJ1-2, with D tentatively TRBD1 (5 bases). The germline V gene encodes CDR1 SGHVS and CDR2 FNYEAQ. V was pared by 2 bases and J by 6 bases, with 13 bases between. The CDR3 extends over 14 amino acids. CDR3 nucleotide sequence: TGTGCCAGCAGCTTAACGCCGGGGGATCATGGCTACACCTTC. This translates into CASSLTPGDHGYTF.

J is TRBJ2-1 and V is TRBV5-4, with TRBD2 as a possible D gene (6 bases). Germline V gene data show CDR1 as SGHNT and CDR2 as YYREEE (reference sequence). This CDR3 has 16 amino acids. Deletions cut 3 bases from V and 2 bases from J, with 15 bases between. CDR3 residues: CASSSRRENAYNEQFF. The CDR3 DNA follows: TGTGCCAGCAGCTCACGCCGGGAGAACGCCTACAATGAGCAGTTCTTC.

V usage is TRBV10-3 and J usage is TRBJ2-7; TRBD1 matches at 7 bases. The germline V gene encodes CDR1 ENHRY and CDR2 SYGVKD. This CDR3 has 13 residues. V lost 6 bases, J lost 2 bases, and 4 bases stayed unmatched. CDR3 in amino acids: CAIRRQGPYEQYF. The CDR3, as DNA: TGTGCCATCAGACGACAGGGCCCCTACGAGCAGTACTTC.

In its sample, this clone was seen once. The CDR3 nucleotides are TGCGCCAGCAGCCGGGGACAGGGATACGAGCAGTACTTC. Encoded protein: CASSRGQGYEQYF. The rearrangement links TRBV5-1 to TRBJ2-7; the match to TRBD1 covers 9 bases. The V gene's germline CDR1 is SGHRS and CDR2 YFSETQ. The CDR3 totals 13 residues. V lost 4 bases, J lost 4 bases, and 3 bases stayed unmatched.

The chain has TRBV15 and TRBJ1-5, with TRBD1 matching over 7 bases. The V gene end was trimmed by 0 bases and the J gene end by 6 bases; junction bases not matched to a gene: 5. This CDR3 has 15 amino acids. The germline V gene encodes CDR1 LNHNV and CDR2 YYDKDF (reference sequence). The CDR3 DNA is TGTGCCACCAGCAGAGACGGACAGGCACCTCAGCCCCAGCATTTT. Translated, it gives CATSRDGQAPQPQHF.

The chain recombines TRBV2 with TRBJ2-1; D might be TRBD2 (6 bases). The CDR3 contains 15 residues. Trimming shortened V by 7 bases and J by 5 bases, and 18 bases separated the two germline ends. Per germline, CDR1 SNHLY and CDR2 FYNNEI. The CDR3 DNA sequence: TGTGCCAGCACCGAAGGAAGCGGGCTAAACAATGAGCAGTTCTTC. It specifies CASTEGSGLNNEQFF.

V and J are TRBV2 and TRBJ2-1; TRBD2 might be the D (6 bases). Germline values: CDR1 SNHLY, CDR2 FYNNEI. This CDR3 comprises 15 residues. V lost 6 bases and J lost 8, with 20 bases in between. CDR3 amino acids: CASRYLANAHDEQFF. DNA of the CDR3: TGTGCCAGCAGGTATCTAGCGAACGCACACGATGAGCAGTTCTTC.

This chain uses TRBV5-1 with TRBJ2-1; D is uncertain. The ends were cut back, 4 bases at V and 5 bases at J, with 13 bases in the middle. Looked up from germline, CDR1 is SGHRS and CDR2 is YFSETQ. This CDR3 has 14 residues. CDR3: CASSPRFRNNEQFF. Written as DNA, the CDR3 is TGCGCCAGCAGCCCGCGGTTCAGAAACAATGAGCAGTTCTTC. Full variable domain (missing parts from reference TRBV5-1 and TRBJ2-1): KAGVTQTPRYLIKTRGQQVTLSCSPISGHRSVSWYQQTPGQGLQFLFEYFSETQRNKGNFPGRFSGRQFSNSRSEMNVSTLELGDSALYLCASSPRFRNNEQFFGPGTRLTVL.

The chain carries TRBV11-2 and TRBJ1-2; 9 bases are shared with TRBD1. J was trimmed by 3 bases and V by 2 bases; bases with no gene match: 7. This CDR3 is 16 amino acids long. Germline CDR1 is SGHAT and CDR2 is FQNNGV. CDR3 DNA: TGTGCCAGCAGCTTAACCGGGACAGGGCTCGACTATGGCTACACCTTC. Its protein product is CASSLTGTGLDYGYTF.

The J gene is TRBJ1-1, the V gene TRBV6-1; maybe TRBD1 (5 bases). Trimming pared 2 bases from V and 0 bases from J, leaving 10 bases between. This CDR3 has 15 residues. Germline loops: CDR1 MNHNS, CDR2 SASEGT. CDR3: CASSERGRMNTEAFF. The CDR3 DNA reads TGTGCCAGCAGTGAAAGGGGCAGGATGAACACTGAAGCTTTCTTT.